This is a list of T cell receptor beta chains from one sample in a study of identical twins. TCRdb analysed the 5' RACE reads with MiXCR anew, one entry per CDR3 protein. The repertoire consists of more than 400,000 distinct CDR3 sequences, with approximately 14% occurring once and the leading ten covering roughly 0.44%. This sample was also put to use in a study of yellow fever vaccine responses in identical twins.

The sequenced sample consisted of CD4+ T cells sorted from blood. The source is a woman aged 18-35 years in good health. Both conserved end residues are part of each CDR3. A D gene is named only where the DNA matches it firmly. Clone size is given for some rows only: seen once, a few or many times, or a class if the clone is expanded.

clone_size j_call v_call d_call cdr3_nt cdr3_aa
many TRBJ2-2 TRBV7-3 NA TGTGCCAGCAGCCGCTTCCGGGACACCGGGGAGCTGTTTTTT CASSRFRDTGELFF
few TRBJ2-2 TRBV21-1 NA NA CASMAQWGRGNTGELFF
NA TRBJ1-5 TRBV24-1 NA TGTGCCACCAGTGAGTCGGGATATGACAATCAGCCCCAGCATTTT CATSESGYDNQPQHF
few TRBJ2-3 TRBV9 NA TGTGCCAGCAGCAAGGGGGGCACAGATACGCAGTATTTT CASSKGGTDTQYF
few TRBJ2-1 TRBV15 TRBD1 TGTGCCACCAGCAGAGATTACTTAGGGGTAAGGGACAGTCACAATGAGCAGTTCTTC CATSRDYLGVRDSHNEQFF
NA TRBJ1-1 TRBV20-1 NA TGCAGTGCTAGAGGACAGTTGAACACTGAAGCTTTCTTT CSARGQLNTEAFF
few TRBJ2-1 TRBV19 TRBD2 TGTGCCAGTAGTATCGCGACTAGCGGGATCCGCTACAATGAGCAGTTCTTC CASSIATSGIRYNEQFF
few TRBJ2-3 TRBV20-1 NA TGCAGTGCTACCCCGGGGGGCCGCACAGATACGCAGTATTTT CSATPGGRTDTQYF
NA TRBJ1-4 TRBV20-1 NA TGCAGTGCTAGGCAGGGAAATGAAAAACTGTTTTTT CSARQGNEKLFF
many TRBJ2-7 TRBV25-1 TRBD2 TGTGCCAGCAGTGAATCGTCCCGGGCGGGAGGTCCCTACGAGCAGTACTTC CASSESSRAGGPYEQYF
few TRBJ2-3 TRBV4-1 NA TGCGCCAGCAGCCAAGAGGGGGGAGGACGGGATACGCAGTATTTT CASSQEGGGRDTQYF
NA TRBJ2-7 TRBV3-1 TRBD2 TGTGCCACCTGCCAGACTAGCGGGAGGGCCGATCCCTACGAGCAGTACTTC CATCQTSGRADPYEQYF
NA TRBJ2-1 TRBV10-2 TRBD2 TGCGCCAGCAGTGACTCGGGGACTAGCTACAATGAGCAGTTCTTC CASSDSGTSYNEQFF
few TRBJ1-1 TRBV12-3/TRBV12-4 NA TGTGCCAGCAGTTTATCGGCAGCCCCCCGGGGGGAAGCTTTCTTT CASSLSAAPRGEAFF
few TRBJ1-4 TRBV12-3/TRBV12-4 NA TGTGCCAGCAGTTTGATGAGAGGGCTGGGTGAAAAACTGTTTTTT CASSLMRGLGEKLFF
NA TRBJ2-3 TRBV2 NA TGTGCCAGCAGTGAGGGTAGAACAGATACGCAGTATTTT CASSEGRTDTQYF
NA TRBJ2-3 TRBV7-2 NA TGTGCCAGCAGCTTATTGGGGAACGACCCCACAGATACGCAGTATTTT CASSLLGNDPTDTQYF
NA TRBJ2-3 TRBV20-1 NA TGCAGTGCTAGAGGCCACCCTTTAGCGCCCACAGATACGCAGTATTTT CSARGHPLAPTDTQYF
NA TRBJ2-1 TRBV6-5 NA TGTGCCAGCAGTTACTCGATCACGGCGGGGCCCAATGAGCAGTTCTTC CASSYSITAGPNEQFF
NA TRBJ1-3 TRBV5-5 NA TGTGCCAGCACTTTACAGGCGTACTCTGGAAACACCATATATTTT CASTLQAYSGNTIYF
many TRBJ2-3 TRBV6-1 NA TGTGCCAGCAGTTTAGACGGAACTAGCACAGATACGCAGTATTTT CASSLDGTSTDTQYF
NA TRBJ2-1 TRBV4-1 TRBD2 TGCGCCAGCAGCCAAGGGGGAGTAGCGGGAGTGGCTGAGCAGTTCTTC CASSQGGVAGVAEQFF
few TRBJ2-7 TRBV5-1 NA TGCGCCAGCCGCCCCCAGTTAGGGATTGTGGAGCAGTACTTC CASRPQLGIVEQYF
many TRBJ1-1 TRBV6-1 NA TGTGCCAGCAGTGAAGCTGGGGGTGGGGTCGCTGAAGCTTTCTTT CASSEAGGGVAEAFF
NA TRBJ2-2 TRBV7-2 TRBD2 TGTGCCAGCAGCGGCAGACTAGCGGGGACCGGGGAGCTGTTTTTT CASSGRLAGTGELFF
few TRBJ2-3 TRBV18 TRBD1 TGTGCCAGCTCGCTGACCGGGACAGGGGGCGGTTCAGATACGCAGTATTTT CASSLTGTGGGSDTQYF
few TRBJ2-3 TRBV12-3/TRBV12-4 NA TGTGCCAGCAGTTTAGATTGGGTGGAGGGCCGTGTTCCAGATACGCAGTATTTT CASSLDWVEGRVPDTQYF
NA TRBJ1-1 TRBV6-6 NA TGTGCCAGCACTTGGAGGACGAACACTGAAGCTTTCTTT CASTWRTNTEAFF
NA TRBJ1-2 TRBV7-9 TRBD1 TGTGCCAGCAGAGCGACGGGACAGGGAGGCTACACCTTC CASRATGQGGYTF
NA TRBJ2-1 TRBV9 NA TGTGCCAGCAGCGTAGCCGGTCTCCTCAATGAGCAGTTCTTC CASSVAGLLNEQFF
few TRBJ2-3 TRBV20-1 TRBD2 TGCAGTGCTAGAGCGCTAGCGGGTTTGGGCACAGATACGCAGTATTTT CSARALAGLGTDTQYF
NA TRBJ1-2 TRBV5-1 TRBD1 TGCGCCAGCAGCTTGATGGGACAGGGAGTGAGTGGCTACACCTTC CASSLMGQGVSGYTF
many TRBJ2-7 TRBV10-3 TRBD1 TGTGCCATCAGTGACCCTCAGGGACAGGGGGTCTACGAGCAGTACTTC CAISDPQGQGVYEQYF
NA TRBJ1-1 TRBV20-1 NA TGCAGTGCTAGCGAACAGATGAACACTGAAGCTTTCTTT CSASEQMNTEAFF
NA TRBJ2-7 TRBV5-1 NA TGCGCCAGCAGCTTGGAGCAGAATCTCTACGAGCAGTACTTC CASSLEQNLYEQYF
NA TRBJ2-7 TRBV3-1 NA TGTGCCAGCAGCCAAGATCCCGGGATGGGGCAGTACTTC CASSQDPGMGQYF
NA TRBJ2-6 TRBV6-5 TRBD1 TGTGCCAGCAGTTACGGGACAGGGGCTGGGGCCAACGTCCTGACTTTC CASSYGTGAGANVLTF
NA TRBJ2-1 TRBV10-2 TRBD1 TGCGCCAGCAGAGACAGGGGGCAAGGGGGTGAGCAGTTCTTC CASRDRGQGGEQFF
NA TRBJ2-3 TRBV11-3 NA TGTGCCAGCAGCGCCCAGGGAAGCACAGATACGCAGTATTTT CASSAQGSTDTQYF
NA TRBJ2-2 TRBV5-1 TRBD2 TGCGCCAGCAGTGGACGGGGCGGGAGACCGAGGTGGGACACCGGGGAGCTGTTTTTT CASSGRGGRPRWDTGELFF
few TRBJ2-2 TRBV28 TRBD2 TGTGCCAGCAGTTTTCCCGGACTAGCGTCGAACACCGGGGAGCTGTTTTTT CASSFPGLASNTGELFF
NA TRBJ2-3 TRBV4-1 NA TGCGCCAGCAGCCAAGTAGGATTGACTACGCAGTATTTT CASSQVGLTTQYF
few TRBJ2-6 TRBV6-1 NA TGTGCCAGCAGTCAAACCGGGACAAGCCCATTCTCTGGGGCCAACGTCCTGACTTTC CASSQTGTSPFSGANVLTF
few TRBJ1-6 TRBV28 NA TGTGCCAGCTCCAGGGTAGATAATTCACCCCTCCACTTT CASSRVDNSPLHF
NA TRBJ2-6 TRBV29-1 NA TGCAGCGTTGGCAATGGGGCCAACGTCCTGACTTTC CSVGNGANVLTF
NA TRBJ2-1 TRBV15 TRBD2 TGTGCCACCAGCCGACAAATATCTAGCGGGAGGAGCTCCTACAATGAGCAGTTCTTC CATSRQISSGRSSYNEQFF
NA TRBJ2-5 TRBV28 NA TGTGCCAGCACTCCCCTCGGGGTCTCCGGGGAGACCCAGTACTTC CASTPLGVSGETQYF
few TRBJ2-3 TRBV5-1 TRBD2 TGCGCCAGCAGCAGTAGCGGGGGGATAGATACGCAGTATTTT CASSSSGGIDTQYF
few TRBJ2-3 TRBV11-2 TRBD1 TGTGCCAGCAGCGCAGACAGGGGTGGAATGACAGATACGCAGTATTTT CASSADRGGMTDTQYF
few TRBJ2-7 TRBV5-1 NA TGCGCCAGCAGCCGTGTTTTCGGTAACGAGCAGTACTTC CASSRVFGNEQYF
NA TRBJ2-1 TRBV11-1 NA TGTGCCAGCAGCTTTCTCCGAGTCAATGAGCAGTTCTTC CASSFLRVNEQFF
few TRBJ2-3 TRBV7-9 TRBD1 TGTGCCAGCAGCTTAGGAGACAGGGCGACAGATACGCAGTATTTT CASSLGDRATDTQYF
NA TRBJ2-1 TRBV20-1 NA TGCAGTGCTAGATTCCCCAGCAGGGGCTCCTACAATGAGCAGTTCTTC CSARFPSRGSYNEQFF
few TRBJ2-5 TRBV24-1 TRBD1 TGTGCCACCAGTGATTGGGACAGGGAGACCCAGTACTTC CATSDWDRETQYF
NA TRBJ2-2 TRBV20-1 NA TGCAGTGCTCAATACTGGGGGGCAAACACCGGGGAGCTGTTTTTT CSAQYWGANTGELFF
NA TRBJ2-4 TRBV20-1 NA TGCAGTGCTAGAGACTTCGTGGGAAAAGGACCAAACATTCAGTACTTC CSARDFVGKGPNIQYF
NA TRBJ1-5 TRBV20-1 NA TGCAGTGCTAGAGAAGGGGGGCTGGGGCAGCCCCAGCATTTT CSAREGGLGQPQHF
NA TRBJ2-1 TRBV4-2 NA TGTGCCAGCAGCCAATTACGGACGGAGGGGAATGAGCAGTTCTTC CASSQLRTEGNEQFF